The entry below describes one TCR beta chain. Its antigen is not identified. These data come from a study of beta chain features in type 1 diabetes. Across the whole study: Patients and healthy donors were similar in age, gender and cell yields. Findings and caveats of the study: Resolution of whether HLA type affects TCRB rearrangement was not achieved here. Naive, central memory and Treg TCRB repertoires appeared more alike in patients than in healthy donors.

The V gene end was trimmed by 5 bases and the J gene end by 7 bases; junction bases not matched to a gene: 7. The germline V gene has CDR1 MDHEN and CDR2 SYDVKM. CDR3 length: 15 residues. Since all of the isolated RNA was reverse transcribed, expressed TCRB transcripts were what got sequenced. The method was immunoSEQ multiplex PCR; TCRdb's version includes in-frame clones alone and lacks a portion of them. The table has roughly 300,000 clones, roughly 8% seen once; the top ten hold more than 0.4%. The chain is built from TRBV28 and TRBJ2-1; 11 bases map to TRBD2. The sample taken for sequencing was central memory CD4+ T cells from blood. The TCR sequence derives from a young woman in good health. The CDR3 sequence is CASSQPTSGRNEQFF. The CDR3 DNA is TGTGCCAGCAGTCAGCCTACTAGCGGGAGAAATGAGCAGTTCTTC.